The present T cell receptor beta chain was sequenced within a study of T cell changes during pregnancy in multiple sclerosis. V lost 6 bases, J lost 6 bases, and 7 bases stayed unmatched. This CDR3 has 13 residues. Germline V gene data show CDR1 as LNHDA and CDR2 as SQIVND (reference sequence). The data were produced by immunoSEQ multiplex PCR, yet TCRdb's version contains in-frame clones alone and is incomplete. The sample includes just under 70,000 clones, roughly nine tenths seen only once; the top ten take roughly 0.85%. The TCR originated in a female donor with multiple sclerosis, enrolled in a pregnancy study. Sequences were derived from peripheral blood, sampled in the second trimester of pregnancy. The chain has TRBV19 and TRBJ1-1; TRBD1 matches at 7 bases. CDR3 nucleotides: TGTGCCAGTAGAGAGACAGGGATAGCTGAAGCTTTCTTT. It translates to CASRETGIAEAFF.